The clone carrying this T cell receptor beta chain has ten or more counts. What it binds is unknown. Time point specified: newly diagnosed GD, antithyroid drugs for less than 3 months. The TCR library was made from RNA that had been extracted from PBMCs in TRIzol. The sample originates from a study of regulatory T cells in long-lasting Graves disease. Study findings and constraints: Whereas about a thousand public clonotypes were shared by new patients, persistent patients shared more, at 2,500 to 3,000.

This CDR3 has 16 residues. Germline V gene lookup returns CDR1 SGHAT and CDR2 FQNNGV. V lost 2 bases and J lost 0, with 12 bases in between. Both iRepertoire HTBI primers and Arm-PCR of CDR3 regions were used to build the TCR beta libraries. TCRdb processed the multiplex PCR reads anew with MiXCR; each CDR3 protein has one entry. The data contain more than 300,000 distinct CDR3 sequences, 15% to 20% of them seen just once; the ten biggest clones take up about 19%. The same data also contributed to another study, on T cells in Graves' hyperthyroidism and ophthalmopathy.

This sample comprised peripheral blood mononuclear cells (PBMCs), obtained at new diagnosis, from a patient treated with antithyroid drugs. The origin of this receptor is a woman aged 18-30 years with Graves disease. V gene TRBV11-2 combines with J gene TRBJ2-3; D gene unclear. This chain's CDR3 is CASSLRSPKSTDTQYF. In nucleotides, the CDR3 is TGTGCCAGCAGCTTACGTAGCCCCAAGAGCACAGATACGCAGTATTTT. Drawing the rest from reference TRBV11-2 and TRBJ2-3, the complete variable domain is EAGVAQSPRYKIIEKRQSVAFWCNPISGHATLYWYQQILGQGPKLLIQFQNNGVVDDSQLPKDRFSAERLKGVDSTLKIQPAKLEDSAVYLCASSLRSPKSTDTQYFGPGTRLTVL.